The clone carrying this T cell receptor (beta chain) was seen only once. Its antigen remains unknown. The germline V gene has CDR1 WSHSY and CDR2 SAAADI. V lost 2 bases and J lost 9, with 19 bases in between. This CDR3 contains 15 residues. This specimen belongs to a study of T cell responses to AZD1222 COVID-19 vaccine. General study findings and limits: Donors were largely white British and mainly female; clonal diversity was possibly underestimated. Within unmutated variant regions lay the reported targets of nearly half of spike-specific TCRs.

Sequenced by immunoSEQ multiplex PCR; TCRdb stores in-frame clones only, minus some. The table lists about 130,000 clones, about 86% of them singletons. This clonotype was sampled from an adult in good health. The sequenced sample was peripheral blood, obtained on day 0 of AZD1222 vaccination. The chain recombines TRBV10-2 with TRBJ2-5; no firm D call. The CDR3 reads CASSEQPEVVSPQYF. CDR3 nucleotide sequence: TGCGCCAGCAGTGAGCAGCCTGAGGTTGTGAGTCCCCAGTACTTC.